The clone carrying this T cell receptor (beta chain) has at least ten counts. Its antigen is not identified. Building the TCR beta libraries relied on iRepertoire HTBI primers, and CDR3 regions underwent Arm-PCR. TCRdb used MiXCR to reprocess the multiplex PCR reads, holding one entry per CDR3 protein. The table shows about 530,000 distinct CDR3 sequences, with roughly a sixth occurring only once. The sample originates from a study of regulatory T cells in long-lasting Graves disease. Findings and limits, study-wide: Tissue studied was limited to peripheral blood, excluding thyroid tissue.

Time point specified: newly diagnosed GD, antithyroid drugs for less than 3 months. PBMC-derived RNA was used for the TCR library. This same sample was also part of a study on T cells in Graves' hyperthyroidism and ophthalmopathy.

Sequenced material: peripheral blood mononuclear cells (PBMCs), taken at new diagnosis, from a patient treated with antithyroid drugs. The TCR originated in a woman aged 40 to 65 with Graves disease.

DNA for the CDR3: TGTGCCAGCAGCCAAGTACCAGGTGGTTCACCCCTCCACTTT. As protein: CASSQVPGGSPLHF. The chain joins TRBV3-1 to TRBJ1-6; D uncertain. Germline CDR1 is LGHDT and CDR2 is YNNKEL (reference sequence). Trimming shortened V by 1 base and J by 9 bases, and 10 bases separated the two germline ends. This CDR3 region has 14 residues.